This TCR beta chain comes out of a study of T cell responses to AZD1222 COVID-19 vaccine. Findings and caveats of the study: White British people made up most donors, females outnumbered males, and clonal diversity was possibly underestimated. Variant regions that are unmutated are reportedly the target of nearly half of spike-specific TCRs. Mapped onto spike, vaccine-associated CD4 TCRs spanned it and were dominant at 160-218 and 743-854.

This CDR3 is 15 amino acids long. The V gene's germline CDR1 is SGHTA and CDR2 FQGNSA. V lost 3 bases to trimming and J lost 5 bases; unmatched junction nucleotides: 4. Here immunoSEQ multiplex PCR was the method, and the copy in TCRdb shows in-frame clones only, minus some. This table has 90,000 to 130,000 clones, 89% appearing once. To note about this clone: Its antigen is not known.

Specimen: peripheral blood, collected on day 0 of MenACWY control vaccination. The clonotype originates from an adult in good health. The rearrangement joins TRBV7-2 to TRBJ2-2, with TRBD1 matching 9 bases. CDR3 protein: CASSLGTGYTGELFF. The CDR3 nucleotides read TGTGCCAGCAGCTTGGGGACAGGGTATACCGGGGAGCTGTTTTTT.